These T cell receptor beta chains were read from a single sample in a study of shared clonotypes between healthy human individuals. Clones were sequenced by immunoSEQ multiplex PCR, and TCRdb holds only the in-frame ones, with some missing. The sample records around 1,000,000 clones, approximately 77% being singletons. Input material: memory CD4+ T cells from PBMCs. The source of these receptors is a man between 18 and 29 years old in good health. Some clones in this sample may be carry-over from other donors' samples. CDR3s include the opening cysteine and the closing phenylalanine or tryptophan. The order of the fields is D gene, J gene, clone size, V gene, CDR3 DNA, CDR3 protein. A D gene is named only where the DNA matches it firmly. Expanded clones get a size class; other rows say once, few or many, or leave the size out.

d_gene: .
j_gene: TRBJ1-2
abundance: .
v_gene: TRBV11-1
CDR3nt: TGTGCCAGCAGCTTAGCCCATTCGGGGTTCTATGGCTACACCTTC
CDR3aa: CASSLAHSGFYGYTF

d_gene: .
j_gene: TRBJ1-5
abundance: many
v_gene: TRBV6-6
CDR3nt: TGTGCCAGCAGTTACGACGTCTATAGCAATCAGCCCCAGCATTTT
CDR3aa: CASSYDVYSNQPQHF

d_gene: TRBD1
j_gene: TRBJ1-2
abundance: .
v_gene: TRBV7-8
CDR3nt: TGTGCCAGCAGCACCCTCACAGGGGGCGCCGGTGGCTACACCTTC
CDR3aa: CASSTLTGGAGGYTF

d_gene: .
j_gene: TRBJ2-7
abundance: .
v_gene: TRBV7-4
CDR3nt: TGTGCCAGCAGCTCTTATAGGGAGTACGAGCAGTACTTC
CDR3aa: CASSSYREYEQYF

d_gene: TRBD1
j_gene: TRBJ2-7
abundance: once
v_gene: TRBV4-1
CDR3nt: TGCGCCAGCAGCCTCCAACCGGGACAGGGGGCGCGCAACGAGCAGTACTTC
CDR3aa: CASSLQPGQGARNEQYF

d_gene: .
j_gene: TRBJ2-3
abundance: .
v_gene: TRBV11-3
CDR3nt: TGTGCCAGCAGCTTAGGGGGGACTGGTACGCAGTATTTT
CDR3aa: CASSLGGTGTQYF

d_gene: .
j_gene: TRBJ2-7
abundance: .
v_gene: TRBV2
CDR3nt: TGTGCCAGCAGGGACCTTCTTGGGGAGCAGTACTTC
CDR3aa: CASRDLLGEQYF

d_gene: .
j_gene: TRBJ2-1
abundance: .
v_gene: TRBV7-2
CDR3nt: TGTGCCAGCAGCGGCGTACGGTTCCAGCGGCAGTTCTTC
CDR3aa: CASSGVRFQRQFF

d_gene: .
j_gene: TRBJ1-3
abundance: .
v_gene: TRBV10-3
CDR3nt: TGTGCCATCAGTGACAGTCAGCTCGGAAACACCATATATTTT
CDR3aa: CAISDSQLGNTIYF

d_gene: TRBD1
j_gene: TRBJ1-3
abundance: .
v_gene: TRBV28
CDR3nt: TGTGCCACCGAGGACAGGGAATCTGGAAACACCATATATTTT
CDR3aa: CATEDRESGNTIYF

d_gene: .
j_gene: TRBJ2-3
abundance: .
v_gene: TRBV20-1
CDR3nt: TGCAGTGCGCCCGGGGGCCTTACGCAGTATTTT
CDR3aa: CSAPGGLTQYF

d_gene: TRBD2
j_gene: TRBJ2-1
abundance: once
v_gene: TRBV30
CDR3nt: TGTGCCCGAGACAGCGGGAAGGTAGGCAATGAGCAGTTCTTC
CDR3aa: CARDSGKVGNEQFF

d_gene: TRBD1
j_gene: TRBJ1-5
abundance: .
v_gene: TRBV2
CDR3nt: TGTGCCAGCAGTTCGACACCGGGACAGACGAATCAGCCCCAGCATTTT
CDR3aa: CASSSTPGQTNQPQHF

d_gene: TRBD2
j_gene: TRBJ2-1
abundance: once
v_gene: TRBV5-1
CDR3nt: TGCGCCAGCAGCCCGGGACTAGCGGATCTACCCTCCTACAATGAGCAGTTCTTC
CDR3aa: CASSPGLADLPSYNEQFF

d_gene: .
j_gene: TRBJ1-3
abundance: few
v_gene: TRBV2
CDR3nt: TGTGCCAGCAGTGCAAGGGGTCGTTCTGGAAACACCATATATTTT
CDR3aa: CASSARGRSGNTIYF

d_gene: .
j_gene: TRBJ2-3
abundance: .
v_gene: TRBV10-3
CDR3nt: TGTGCCATCAGTCTGCCAAGAGATACGCAGTATTTT
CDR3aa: CAISLPRDTQYF

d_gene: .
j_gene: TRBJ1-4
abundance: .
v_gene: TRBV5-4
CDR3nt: TGTGCCAGCAGCTTGGGACAGTATGAAAAACTGTTTTTT
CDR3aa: CASSLGQYEKLFF

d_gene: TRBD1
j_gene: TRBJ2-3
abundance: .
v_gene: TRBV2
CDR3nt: TGTGCCAGCAGAGCCGGGACAGGGATGGATACGCAGTATTTT
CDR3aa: CASRAGTGMDTQYF

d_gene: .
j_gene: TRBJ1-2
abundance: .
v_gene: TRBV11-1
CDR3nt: TGTGCCAGCAGCGTAGGGACACAGTCGCCTCTTGGCTACACCTTC
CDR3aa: CASSVGTQSPLGYTF

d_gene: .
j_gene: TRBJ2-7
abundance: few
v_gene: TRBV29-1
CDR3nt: TGCAGCGTTGTCTGGACCCACTCCACCTACGAGCAGTACTTC
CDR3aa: CSVVWTHSTYEQYF

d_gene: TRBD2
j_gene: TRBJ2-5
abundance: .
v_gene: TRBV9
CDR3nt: TGTGCCAGCAGTTTACTAGCGGCCCTCCAAGAGACCCAGTACTTC
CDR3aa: CASSLLAALQETQYF

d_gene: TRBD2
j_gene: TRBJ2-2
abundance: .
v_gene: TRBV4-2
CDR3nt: TGTGCCAGCAGCCATCCGGGACTAGGTTCAGCCGGGGAGCTGTTTTTT
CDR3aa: CASSHPGLGSAGELFF

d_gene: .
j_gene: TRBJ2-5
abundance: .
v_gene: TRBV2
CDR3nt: TGTGCCAGCGGACTGAGCTCGGGTGAGACCCAGTACTTC
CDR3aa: CASGLSSGETQYF

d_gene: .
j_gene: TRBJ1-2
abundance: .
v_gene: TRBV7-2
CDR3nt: TGTGCCAGCAGCCTCGACACCTATGGCTACACCTTC
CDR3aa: CASSLDTYGYTF

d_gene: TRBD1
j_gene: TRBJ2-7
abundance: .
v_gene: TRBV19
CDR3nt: TGTGCCAGTAGTAGCAGGGGGCCCGGAGAGGAGCAGTACTTC
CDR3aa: CASSSRGPGEEQYF

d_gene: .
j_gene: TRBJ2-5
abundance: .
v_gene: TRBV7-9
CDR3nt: TGTGCCAGCAGCTTAGCTTACTTCAGGGGCCAGTACTTC
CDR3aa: CASSLAYFRGQYF

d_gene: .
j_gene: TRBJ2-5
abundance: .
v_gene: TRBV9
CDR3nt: TGTGCCAGCAGCGTAGACCAGAGGGGAGCAGAGACCCAGTACTTC
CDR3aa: CASSVDQRGAETQYF

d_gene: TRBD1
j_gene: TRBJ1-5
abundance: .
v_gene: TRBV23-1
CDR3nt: TGCGCCAGCAGTCAATCGAACAGGGGCGAGTGCAATCAGCCCCAGCATTTT
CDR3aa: CASSQSNRGECNQPQHF

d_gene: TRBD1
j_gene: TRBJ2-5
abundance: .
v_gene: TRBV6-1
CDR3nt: TGTGCCAGCGCCCGACAGGGGGCCGGGGAGACCCAGTACTTC
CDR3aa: CASARQGAGETQYF

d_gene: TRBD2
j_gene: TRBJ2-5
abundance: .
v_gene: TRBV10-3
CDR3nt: TGTGCCAGCGCACTAGCGGTAAACCAAGAGACCCAGTACTTC
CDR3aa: CASALAVNQETQYF